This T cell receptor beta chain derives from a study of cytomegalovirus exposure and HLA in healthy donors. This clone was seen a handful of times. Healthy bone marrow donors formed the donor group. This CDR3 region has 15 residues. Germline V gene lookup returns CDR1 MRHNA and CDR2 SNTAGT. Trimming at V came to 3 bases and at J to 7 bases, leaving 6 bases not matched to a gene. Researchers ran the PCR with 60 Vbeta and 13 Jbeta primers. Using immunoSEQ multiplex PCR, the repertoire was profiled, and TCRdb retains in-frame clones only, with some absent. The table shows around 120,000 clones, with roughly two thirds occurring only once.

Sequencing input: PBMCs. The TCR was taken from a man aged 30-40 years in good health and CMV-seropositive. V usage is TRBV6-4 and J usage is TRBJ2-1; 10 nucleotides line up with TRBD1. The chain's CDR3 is CASSDRTGGENEQFF. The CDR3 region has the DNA TGTGCCAGCAGTGATCGGACAGGGGGGGAGAATGAGCAGTTCTTC.